Below, one T cell receptor beta chain is given with its context. Some clones are missing from TCRdb's copy, which holds only in-frame ones; the method was immunoSEQ multiplex PCR. Counted here are some 91,000 clones, approximately 89% occurring once; the ten biggest clones make up 4.5% to 5.5%. This entry belongs to a study of OX40 agonist ivuxolimab in advanced cancers. V gave up 5 bases and J gave up 5 bases; unmatched junction bases: 3. This CDR3 is built from 13 residues. The germline V gene encodes CDR1 SGHNT and CDR2 YYREEE (reference sequence). Here the sequenced sample was CD4+ or CD8+ T cells sorted from blood, taken in a trial of the OX40 agonist ivuxolimab. The sequence was collected from an adult with an advanced solid tumor such as melanoma, head and neck, liver or kidney cancer. This chain uses TRBV5-4 with TRBJ2-5; 10 bases align to TRBD1. CDR3 amino acids: CASRTGGEETQYF. The CDR3 DNA reads TGTGCCAGCAGGACAGGGGGCGAGGAGACCCAGTACTTC.